This TCR beta chain was observed in a study of T cell repertoires in cytomegalovirus infection. The study's findings and limits: The study found HLA-C-restricted CMV-specific TCR beta clonotypes dominating the ex vivo response.

TCRdb passed the reads through MiXCR, listing each CDR3 protein once. The table has some 440,000 distinct CDR3 sequences, around 32% seen once. In regard to this clonotype: Its matching antigen is unknown. A much larger clonotype is one base distant, so this may be a read error.

The receptor comes from a human donor in good health (CMV status not recorded). Some clones in this sample may be carry-over from other donors' samples. Sequenced: PBMCs.

The CDR3 nucleotides are TGTGCCAGCAGTTCGGGACGTCGGGGGTATAGCTACACCTTC. Translated: CASSSGRRGYSYTF. This chain joins TRBV6-2 or TRBV6-3 and TRBJ1-2; the D gene is possibly TRBD1 (5 bases). V was cut by 4 bases and J by 9 bases, with 18 bases left in between. The germline gives CDR1 MNHEY, CDR2 SVGEGT. This CDR3 spans 14 amino acids.